This paragraph covers one TCR beta chain sequence. TCRdb reprocessed the 5' RACE reads; each CDR3 protein has one entry and no DNA is given. The table lists roughly 320,000 distinct CDR3 sequences. This specimen comes from a study of monozygotic twins with inflammatory bowel disease. The CDR3 runs 16 residues. The origin of this receptor is a human donor with ulcerative colitis or Crohn's disease, or a healthy co-twin of an affected twin (not recorded which). The genes are TRBV12-3 or TRBV12-4 and TRBJ1-1; the TCRdb D gene call, TRBD1, has no DNA to confirm it. The sequenced sample was blood. CDR3: CASSLRTSGTVGEAFF.